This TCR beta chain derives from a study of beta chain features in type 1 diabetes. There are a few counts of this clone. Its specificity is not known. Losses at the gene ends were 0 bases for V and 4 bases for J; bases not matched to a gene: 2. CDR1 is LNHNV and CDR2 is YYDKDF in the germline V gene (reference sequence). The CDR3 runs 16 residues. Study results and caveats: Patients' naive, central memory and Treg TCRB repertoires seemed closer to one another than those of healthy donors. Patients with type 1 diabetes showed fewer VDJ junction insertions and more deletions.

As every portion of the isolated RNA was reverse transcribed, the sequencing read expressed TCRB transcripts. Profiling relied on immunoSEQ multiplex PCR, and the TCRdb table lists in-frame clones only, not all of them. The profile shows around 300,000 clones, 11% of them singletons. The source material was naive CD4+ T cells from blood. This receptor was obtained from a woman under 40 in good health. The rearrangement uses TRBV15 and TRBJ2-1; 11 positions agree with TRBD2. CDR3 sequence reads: CATSRETSGNYNEQFF. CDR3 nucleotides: TGTGCCACCAGCAGAGAGACTAGCGGGAATTACAATGAGCAGTTCTTC.